Sequencing of this T cell receptor beta chain was carried out in a study of cytomegalovirus exposure and HLA in healthy donors. The study drew the donors from its approximately 110-subject validation cohort, separate from the approximately 700-subject first cohort. Produced via immunoSEQ multiplex PCR; TCRdb's table is partial and in-frame only. The sample includes tens of thousands of clones, 96% of them seen just once. The sequenced sample was PBMCs. The TCR originated in a man younger than 35 in good health and CMV-seronegative.

CDR3 in amino acids: CASNSGNEQFF. CDR3 sequence (DNA): TGTGCCAGCAACTCCGGGAATGAGCAGTTCTTC. This chain connects TRBV28 to TRBJ2-1, with D unclear. The CDR3 extends over 11 amino acids. V was pared by 7 bases and J by 7 bases, with 8 bases between. Germline V lookup: CDR1 MDHEN, CDR2 SYDVKM.